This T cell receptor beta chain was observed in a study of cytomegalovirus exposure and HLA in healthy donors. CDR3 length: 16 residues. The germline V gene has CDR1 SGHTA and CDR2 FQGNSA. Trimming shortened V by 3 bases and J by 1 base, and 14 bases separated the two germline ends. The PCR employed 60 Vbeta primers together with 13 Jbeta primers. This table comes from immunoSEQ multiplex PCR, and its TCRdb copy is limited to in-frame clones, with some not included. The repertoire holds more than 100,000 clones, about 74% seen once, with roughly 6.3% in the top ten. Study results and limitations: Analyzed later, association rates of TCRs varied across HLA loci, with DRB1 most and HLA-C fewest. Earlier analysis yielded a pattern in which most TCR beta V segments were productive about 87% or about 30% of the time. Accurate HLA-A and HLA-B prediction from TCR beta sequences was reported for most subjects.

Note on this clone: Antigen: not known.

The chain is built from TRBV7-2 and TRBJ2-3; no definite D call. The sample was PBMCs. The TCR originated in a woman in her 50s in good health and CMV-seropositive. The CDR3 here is CASSLTPTRGTDTQYF. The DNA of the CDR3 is TGTGCCAGCAGCTTGACTCCGACCAGAGGCACAGATACGCAGTATTTT.